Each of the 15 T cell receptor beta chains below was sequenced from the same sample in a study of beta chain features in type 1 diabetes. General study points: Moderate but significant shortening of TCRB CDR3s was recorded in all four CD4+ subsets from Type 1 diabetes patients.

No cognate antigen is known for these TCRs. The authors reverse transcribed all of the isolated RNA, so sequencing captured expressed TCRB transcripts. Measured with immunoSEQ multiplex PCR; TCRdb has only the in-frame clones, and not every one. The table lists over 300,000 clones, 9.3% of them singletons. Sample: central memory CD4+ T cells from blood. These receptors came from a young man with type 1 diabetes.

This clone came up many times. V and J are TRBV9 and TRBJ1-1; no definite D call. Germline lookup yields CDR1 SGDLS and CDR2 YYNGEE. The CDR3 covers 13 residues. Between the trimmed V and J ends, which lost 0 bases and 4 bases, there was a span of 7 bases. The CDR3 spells CASSVEQTTEAFF. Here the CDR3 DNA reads TGTGCCAGCAGCGTAGAACAGACCACTGAAGCTTTCTTT.

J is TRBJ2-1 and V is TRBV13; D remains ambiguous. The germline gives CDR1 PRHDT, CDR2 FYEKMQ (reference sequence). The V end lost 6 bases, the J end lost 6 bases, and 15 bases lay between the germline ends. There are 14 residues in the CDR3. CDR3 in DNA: TGTGCCAGCAGTGCGGTCGGTTACCCCAATGAGCAGTTCTTC. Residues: CASSAVGYPNEQFF. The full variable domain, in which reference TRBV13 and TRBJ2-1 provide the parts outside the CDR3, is AAGVIQSPRHLIKEKRETATLKCYPIPRHDTVYWYQQGPGQDPQFLISFYEKMQSDKGSIPDRFSAQQFSDYHSELNMSSLELGDSALYFCASSAVGYPNEQFFGPGTRLTVL.

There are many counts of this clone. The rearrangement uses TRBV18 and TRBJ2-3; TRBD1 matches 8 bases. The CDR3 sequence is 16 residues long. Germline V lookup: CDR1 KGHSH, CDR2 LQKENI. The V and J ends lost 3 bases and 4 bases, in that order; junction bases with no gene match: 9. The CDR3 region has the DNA TGTGCCAGCTCACCGAGAGGACAGGGTGAGGCAGATACGCAGTATTTT. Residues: CASSPRGQGEADTQYF.

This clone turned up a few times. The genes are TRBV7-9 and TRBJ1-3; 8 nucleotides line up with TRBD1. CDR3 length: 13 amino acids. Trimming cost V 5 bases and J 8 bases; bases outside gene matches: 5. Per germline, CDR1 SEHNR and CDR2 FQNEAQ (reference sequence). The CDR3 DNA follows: TGTGCCAGCAGCGGCGACAGGGGTGACACCATATATTTT. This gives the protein CASSGDRGDTIYF.

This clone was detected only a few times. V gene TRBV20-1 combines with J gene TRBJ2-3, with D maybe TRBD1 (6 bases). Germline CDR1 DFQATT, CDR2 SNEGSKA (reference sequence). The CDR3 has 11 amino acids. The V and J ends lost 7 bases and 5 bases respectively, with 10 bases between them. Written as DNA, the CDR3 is TGCAGTGTACAGGGAATAGATACGCAGTATTTT. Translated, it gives CSVQGIDTQYF.

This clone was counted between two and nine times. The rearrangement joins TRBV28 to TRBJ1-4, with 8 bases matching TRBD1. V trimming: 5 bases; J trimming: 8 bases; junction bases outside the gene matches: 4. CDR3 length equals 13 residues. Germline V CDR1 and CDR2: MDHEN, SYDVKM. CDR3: CASSNRGAEKLFF. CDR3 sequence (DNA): TGTGCCAGCAGTAACAGGGGGGCGGAAAAACTGTTTTTT.

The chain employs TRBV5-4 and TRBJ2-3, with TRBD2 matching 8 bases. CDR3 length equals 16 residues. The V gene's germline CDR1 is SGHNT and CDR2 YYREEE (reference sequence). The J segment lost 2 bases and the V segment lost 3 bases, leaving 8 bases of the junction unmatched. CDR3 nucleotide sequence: TGTGCCAGCAGCTCTAGTAGCGGGGCCCTCACAGATACGCAGTATTTT. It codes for CASSSSSGALTDTQYF.

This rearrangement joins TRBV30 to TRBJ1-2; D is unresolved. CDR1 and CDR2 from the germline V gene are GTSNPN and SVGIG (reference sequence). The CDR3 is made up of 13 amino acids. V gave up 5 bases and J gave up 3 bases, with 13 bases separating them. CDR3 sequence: CAWGGGPDYGYTF. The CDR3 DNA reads TGTGCCTGGGGAGGAGGGCCTGACTATGGCTACACCTTC.

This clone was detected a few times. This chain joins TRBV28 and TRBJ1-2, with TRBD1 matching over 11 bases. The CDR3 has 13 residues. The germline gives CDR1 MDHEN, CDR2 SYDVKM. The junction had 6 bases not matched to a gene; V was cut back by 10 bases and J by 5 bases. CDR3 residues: CATPGQGGYGYTF. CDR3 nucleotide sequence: TGTGCCACGCCGGGACAGGGGGGGTATGGCTACACCTTC.

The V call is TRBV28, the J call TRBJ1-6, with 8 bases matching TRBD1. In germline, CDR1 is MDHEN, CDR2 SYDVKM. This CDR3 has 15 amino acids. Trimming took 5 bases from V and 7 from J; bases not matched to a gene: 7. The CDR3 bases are TGTGCCAGCAGTCGCTCTACAGGGGGGAATTCACCCCTCCACTTT. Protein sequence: CASSRSTGGNSPLHF.

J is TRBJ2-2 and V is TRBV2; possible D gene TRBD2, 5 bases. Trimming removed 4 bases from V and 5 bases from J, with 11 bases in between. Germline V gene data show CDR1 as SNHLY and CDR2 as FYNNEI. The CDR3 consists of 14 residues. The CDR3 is CASSGVGGTGELFF. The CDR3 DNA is TGTGCCAGCAGTGGTGTAGGAGGAACCGGGGAGCTGTTTTTT.

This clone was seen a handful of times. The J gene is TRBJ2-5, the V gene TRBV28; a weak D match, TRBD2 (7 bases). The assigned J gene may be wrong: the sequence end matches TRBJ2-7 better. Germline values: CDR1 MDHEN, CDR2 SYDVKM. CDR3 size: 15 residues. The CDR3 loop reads CASSKPAGAAYEQYF. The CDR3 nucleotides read TGTGCCAGCAGTAAGCCCGCGGGGGCGGCCTACGAGCAGTACTTC.

The DNA of the CDR3 is TGTGCCAGCAGCCGGGGAAACACCATATATTTT. Residues: CASSRGNTIYF. The chain links TRBV9 to TRBJ1-3; D gene unclear. Germline assignment: CDR1 SGDLS and CDR2 YYNGEE. Trimming pared 4 bases from V and 4 bases from J, leaving 3 bases between. This CDR3 is 11 amino acids long.

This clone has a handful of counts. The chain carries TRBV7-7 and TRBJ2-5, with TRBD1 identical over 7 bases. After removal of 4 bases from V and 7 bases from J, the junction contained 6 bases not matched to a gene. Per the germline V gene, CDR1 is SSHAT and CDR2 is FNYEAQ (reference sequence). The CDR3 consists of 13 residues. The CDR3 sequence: CASSSDREGTQYF. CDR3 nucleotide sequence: TGTGCCAGCAGCTCAGACAGGGAAGGGACCCAGTACTTC.

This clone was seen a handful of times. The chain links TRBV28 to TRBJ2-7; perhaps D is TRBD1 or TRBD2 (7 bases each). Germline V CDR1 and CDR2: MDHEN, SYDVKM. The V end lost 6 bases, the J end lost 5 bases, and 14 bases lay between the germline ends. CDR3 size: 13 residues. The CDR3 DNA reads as TGTGCCAGCAGGCAGGGGGGGCCCCACGAGCAGTACTTC. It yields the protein CASRQGGPHEQYF.